This paragraph covers one T cell receptor beta chain sequence. Its antigen is currently unknown. Researchers ran the assay at a deep level. It was across several immunoSEQ plates that each subset's genomic DNA was evenly split. Generated by immunoSEQ multiplex PCR, the TCRdb table keeps only in-frame clones and is missing some. The table shows 2,500,000 or so clones, with 85% to 95% occurring only once. This sample is part of a study of shared clonotypes between healthy human individuals. Study outcomes and limitations: The donor pool, a small one, limited the genetic and exposure-history diversity represented.

Germline assignment: CDR1 MDHEN and CDR2 SYDVKM. Trimming left V 8 bases short and J 0 bases short, with 11 bases between. The CDR3 is made up of 14 amino acids. This TCR came from a man between 18 and 29 years old in good health. Sample: naive CD4+ T cells sorted from blood. The subset was: CD45RA+ positively selected. J is TRBJ2-1 and V is TRBV28, with D maybe TRBD1 (5 bases). In DNA, the CDR3 is TGTGCCAGCGGAGACAGCACCTCCTACAATGAGCAGTTCTTC. This codes for CASGDSTSYNEQFF.